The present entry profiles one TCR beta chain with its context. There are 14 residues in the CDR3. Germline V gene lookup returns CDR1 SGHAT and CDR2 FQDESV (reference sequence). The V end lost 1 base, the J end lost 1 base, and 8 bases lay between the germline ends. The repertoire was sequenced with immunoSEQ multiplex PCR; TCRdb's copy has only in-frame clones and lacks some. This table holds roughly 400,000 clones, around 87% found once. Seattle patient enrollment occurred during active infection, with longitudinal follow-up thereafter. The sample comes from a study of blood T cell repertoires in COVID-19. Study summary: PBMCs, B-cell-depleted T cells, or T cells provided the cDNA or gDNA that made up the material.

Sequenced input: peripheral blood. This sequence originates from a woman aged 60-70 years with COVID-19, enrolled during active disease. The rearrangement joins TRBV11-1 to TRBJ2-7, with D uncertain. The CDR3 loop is CASSLVEHSYEQYF. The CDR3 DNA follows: TGTGCCAGCAGCTTAGTTGAACATTCCTACGAGCAGTACTTC.